This is a list of T cell receptor beta chains from one sample in a study of vaccination and CD4 T cells after COVID-19. For these receptors, no antigen is known. TCRdb re-called the PCR reads through MiXCR, storing one row per CDR3 protein. The sample lists about 16,000 distinct CDR3 sequences, approximately 57% seen once, with approximately 7.2% in the top ten. The material was CD4+ T cells from blood, cultured in vitro, obtained before SARS-CoV-2 vaccination. These receptors were taken from a human donor who had recovered from COVID-19. Both conserved end residues are part of each CDR3. Each record gives: D gene, clone size, J gene, V gene, CDR3 DNA, CDR3 protein. The D gene is left open where the match is weak. A clone size is listed for some rows: how often the clone was seen (once, few, many), or a class if it is expanded.

D gene: -
clone size: -
J gene: TRBJ2-7
V gene: TRBV7-8
CDR3 DNA: TGTGCCAGCAGCTTAGGAGGGTCCACGAGTCGGGAGCAGTACTTC
CDR3 protein: CASSLGGSTSREQYF

D gene: -
clone size: -
J gene: TRBJ1-3
V gene: TRBV12-3/TRBV12-4
CDR3 DNA: TGTGCCAGCGCCCACGACGGAAACACCATATATTTT
CDR3 protein: CASAHDGNTIYF

D gene: -
clone size: -
J gene: TRBJ2-3
V gene: TRBV20-1
CDR3 DNA: TGCAGTGCTAGACTTGACGGAGGGCCGCCAGATACGCAGTATTTT
CDR3 protein: CSARLDGGPPDTQYF

D gene: TRBD2
clone size: few
J gene: TRBJ2-4
V gene: TRBV20-1
CDR3 DNA: TGCAGTGCTACGGGGGCCCTAGCGGGAGCGGTCTTTCAGTACTTC
CDR3 protein: CSATGALAGAVFQYF

D gene: -
clone size: -
J gene: TRBJ2-3
V gene: TRBV6-2/TRBV6-3
CDR3 DNA: TGTGCCAGCAGTTACTCGGCCGGGACTAGCACAGATACGCAGTATTTT
CDR3 protein: CASSYSAGTSTDTQYF

D gene: -
clone size: -
J gene: TRBJ2-5
V gene: TRBV24-1
CDR3 DNA: TGTGCCACCCAGTCAGGCATAGGAAAAGAGACCCAGTACTTC
CDR3 protein: CATQSGIGKETQYF

D gene: -
clone size: -
J gene: TRBJ1-1
V gene: TRBV6-5
CDR3 DNA: TGTGCCAGCAGTTACTCCAACGACCGAATATGGAACACTGAAGCTTTCTTT
CDR3 protein: CASSYSNDRIWNTEAFF

D gene: -
clone size: -
J gene: TRBJ1-2
V gene: TRBV24-1
CDR3 DNA: TGTGCCACCAGCGGGACTGGATACTATGGCTACACCTTC
CDR3 protein: CATSGTGYYGYTF

D gene: -
clone size: -
J gene: TRBJ1-5
V gene: TRBV12-3/TRBV12-4
CDR3 DNA: TGTGCCAGCAGTTTTGCGTCCAATCAGCCCCAGCATTTT
CDR3 protein: CASSFASNQPQHF

D gene: TRBD2
clone size: -
J gene: TRBJ2-3
V gene: TRBV20-1
CDR3 DNA: TGCAGTGCTACTAAAATACTAGCGGATACGCAGTATTTT
CDR3 protein: CSATKILADTQYF

D gene: TRBD2
clone size: -
J gene: TRBJ2-1
V gene: TRBV6-4
CDR3 DNA: TGTGCCAGCAGTGACCGGGCCAGCGGGGGGAATGAGCAGTTCTTC
CDR3 protein: CASSDRASGGNEQFF

D gene: -
clone size: -
J gene: TRBJ1-5
V gene: TRBV2
CDR3 DNA: TGTGCCAGCAGCTACAGGGTTTTGGATCAGCCCCAGCATTTT
CDR3 protein: CASSYRVLDQPQHF

D gene: TRBD1
clone size: few
J gene: TRBJ1-5
V gene: TRBV2
CDR3 DNA: TGTGCCAGCAAGACCGGGACAGGGTACAATCAGCCCCAGCATTTT
CDR3 protein: CASKTGTGYNQPQHF

D gene: -
clone size: few
J gene: TRBJ2-3
V gene: TRBV4-1
CDR3 DNA: TGCGCCAGCAGAACCGGGACCGATACGCAGTATTTT
CDR3 protein: CASRTGTDTQYF

D gene: -
clone size: -
J gene: TRBJ2-1
V gene: TRBV7-2
CDR3 DNA: TGTGCCAGCAGCTTACTTCGGGATCACAATGAGCAGTTCTTC
CDR3 protein: CASSLLRDHNEQFF

D gene: -
clone size: -
J gene: TRBJ2-5
V gene: TRBV18
CDR3 DNA: TGTGCCAGCTCACCACGAGGACAGCAAGAGACCCAGTACTTC
CDR3 protein: CASSPRGQQETQYF

D gene: TRBD1
clone size: -
J gene: TRBJ1-2
V gene: TRBV30
CDR3 DNA: TGTGCCTGGTCGAACGGACAGGGGGCTTCGGGCTACACCTTC
CDR3 protein: CAWSNGQGASGYTF

D gene: TRBD2
clone size: -
J gene: TRBJ2-7
V gene: TRBV27
CDR3 DNA: TGTGCCAGCAGCTTAGTAAGCGGGAGGGCCGACGAGCAGTACTTC
CDR3 protein: CASSLVSGRADEQYF

D gene: -
clone size: -
J gene: TRBJ1-1
V gene: TRBV6-5
CDR3 DNA: TGTGCCAGCAGTTACTCTCCCGTGAACACTGAAGCTTTCTTT
CDR3 protein: CASSYSPVNTEAFF

D gene: -
clone size: few
J gene: TRBJ1-2
V gene: TRBV21-1
CDR3 DNA: TGTGCCAGCAGCAAAGTAAGACAGGTCCTTTATGGCTACACCTTC
CDR3 protein: CASSKVRQVLYGYTF

D gene: -
clone size: -
J gene: TRBJ2-3
V gene: TRBV24-1
CDR3 DNA: TGTGCCACCAGTGATTTAGGCGCGGGGACGCAGTATTTT
CDR3 protein: CATSDLGAGTQYF

D gene: -
clone size: once
J gene: TRBJ2-7
V gene: TRBV12-3/TRBV12-4
CDR3 DNA: TGTGCCAGCTGCTCGTCTAGGAGCTCCTACGAGCAGTACTTC
CDR3 protein: CASCSSRSSYEQYF

D gene: -
clone size: -
J gene: TRBJ2-5
V gene: TRBV12-3/TRBV12-4
CDR3 DNA: TGTGCCAGCAAGCAACAGGGAGGCGAGACCCAGTACTTC
CDR3 protein: CASKQQGGETQYF

D gene: -
clone size: -
J gene: TRBJ1-5
V gene: TRBV30
CDR3 DNA: TGTGCCTGGAGTGCGCGTAGCAATCAGCCCCAGCATTTT
CDR3 protein: CAWSARSNQPQHF

D gene: TRBD2
clone size: -
J gene: TRBJ2-7
V gene: TRBV27
CDR3 DNA: TGTGCCAGCAGTCTAGCGGGAGTTTACGAGCAGTACTTC
CDR3 protein: CASSLAGVYEQYF

D gene: TRBD1
clone size: once
J gene: TRBJ2-1
V gene: TRBV5-1
CDR3 DNA: TGCGCCAGCAGCTTAGGGGGCTCCTACAGTGAGCAGTTCTTC
CDR3 protein: CASSLGGSYSEQFF

D gene: TRBD2
clone size: few
J gene: TRBJ2-2
V gene: TRBV7-2
CDR3 DNA: TGTGCCAGCAGCCTCCAGCTAGCGGCGAACACCGGGGAGCTGTTTTTT
CDR3 protein: CASSLQLAANTGELFF

D gene: TRBD1
clone size: -
J gene: TRBJ1-1
V gene: TRBV27
CDR3 DNA: TGTGCCAGCAGGCTCAGGGGGCAAACTGAAGCTTTCTTT
CDR3 protein: CASRLRGQTEAFF

D gene: -
clone size: -
J gene: TRBJ1-2
V gene: TRBV2
CDR3 DNA: TGTGCCAGCAGAAGTCCTGGGGTCAGGGGCGAAAGCTATGGCTACACCTTC
CDR3 protein: CASRSPGVRGESYGYTF

D gene: TRBD2
clone size: few
J gene: TRBJ2-5
V gene: TRBV19
CDR3 DNA: TGTGCCAGTAGGAGTTTCGCGGGAGGACAAGAGACCCAGTACTTC
CDR3 protein: CASRSFAGGQETQYF

D gene: TRBD1
clone size: -
J gene: TRBJ1-1
V gene: TRBV20-1
CDR3 DNA: TGCAGTGCTGGGGACAGGGGGCTGAACACTGAAGCTTTCTTT
CDR3 protein: CSAGDRGLNTEAFF

D gene: TRBD1
clone size: few
J gene: TRBJ1-2
V gene: TRBV11-2
CDR3 DNA: TGTGCCAGCAGCCCGAGTAGGGGGCAGGACTATGGCTACACCTTC
CDR3 protein: CASSPSRGQDYGYTF

D gene: -
clone size: -
J gene: TRBJ2-2
V gene: TRBV6-2/TRBV6-3
CDR3 DNA: TGTGCCAGCAGTTACTCGTGGAACACCGGGGAGCTGTTTTTT
CDR3 protein: CASSYSWNTGELFF

D gene: -
clone size: -
J gene: TRBJ1-2
V gene: TRBV5-6
CDR3 DNA: TGTGCCAGCAGCTTTGCATACCCATCGCGAGGCTACACCTTC
CDR3 protein: CASSFAYPSRGYTF

D gene: -
clone size: -
J gene: TRBJ2-5
V gene: TRBV7-9
CDR3 DNA: TGTGCCAGCAGCCGAGTTACAGGGTTAGGGGAGACCCAGTACTTC
CDR3 protein: CASSRVTGLGETQYF

D gene: -
clone size: -
J gene: TRBJ1-1
V gene: TRBV7-9
CDR3 DNA: TGTGCCAGCAGCGGCCTAGGATGGACTGAAGCTTTCTTT
CDR3 protein: CASSGLGWTEAFF

D gene: -
clone size: few
J gene: TRBJ2-3
V gene: TRBV27
CDR3 DNA: TGTGCCAGCAGTTTTTTAGTTGGAGATACGCAGTATTTT
CDR3 protein: CASSFLVGDTQYF

D gene: TRBD1
clone size: once
J gene: TRBJ1-1
V gene: TRBV7-6
CDR3 DNA: TGTGCCAGCAGCTTCGGACAGGGGATGAACACTGAAGCTTTCTTT
CDR3 protein: CASSFGQGMNTEAFF

D gene: TRBD2
clone size: -
J gene: TRBJ2-1
V gene: TRBV7-2
CDR3 DNA: TGTGCCAGCAGCCCCCGCACTAGCGGTTACAATGAGCAGTTCTTC
CDR3 protein: CASSPRTSGYNEQFF

D gene: -
clone size: -
J gene: TRBJ1-6
V gene: TRBV20-1
CDR3 DNA: TGCAGTGCTAGAGGGGGGCTCAGGGTTAGCAATTCACCCCTCCACTTT
CDR3 protein: CSARGGLRVSNSPLHF

D gene: TRBD1
clone size: -
J gene: TRBJ1-2
V gene: TRBV27
CDR3 DNA: TGTGCCAGCAGTCAGGGACAGGGGGTCTTC
CDR3 protein: CASSQGQGVF

D gene: -
clone size: -
J gene: TRBJ2-2
V gene: TRBV7-6
CDR3 DNA: TGTGCCAGCAGCTTACCCGGTGGGGCAGGTACCGGGGAGCTGTTTTTT
CDR3 protein: CASSLPGGAGTGELFF

D gene: -
clone size: few
J gene: TRBJ2-3
V gene: TRBV19
CDR3 DNA: TGTGCCAGTAGTATCGAGGCAGCCACAGATACGCAGTATTTT
CDR3 protein: CASSIEAATDTQYF

D gene: -
clone size: -
J gene: TRBJ2-5
V gene: TRBV21-1
CDR3 DNA: TGTGCCAGCAGCAAAGGAGAGTGGAGGGAGGGCCTTCGAGAGACCCAGTACTTC
CDR3 protein: CASSKGEWREGLRETQYF

D gene: TRBD1
clone size: -
J gene: TRBJ1-5
V gene: TRBV6-2/TRBV6-3
CDR3 DNA: TGTGCCAGCAGTAAACAGGGGCTTGACAATCAGCCCCAGCATTTT
CDR3 protein: CASSKQGLDNQPQHF

D gene: TRBD1
clone size: -
J gene: TRBJ2-7
V gene: TRBV28
CDR3 DNA: TGTGCCAGCATCGGGGACAGGGGAGGCTACGAGCAGTACTTC
CDR3 protein: CASIGDRGGYEQYF

D gene: -
clone size: -
J gene: TRBJ2-5
V gene: TRBV9
CDR3 DNA: TGTGCCAGCAGCGTAAGACCAGGAGAGACCCAGTACTTC
CDR3 protein: CASSVRPGETQYF

D gene: -
clone size: -
J gene: TRBJ2-2
V gene: TRBV2
CDR3 DNA: TGTGCCAGCAGGAGACTAGGCGGGGAGCTGTTTTTT
CDR3 protein: CASRRLGGELFF

D gene: -
clone size: -
J gene: TRBJ2-1
V gene: TRBV6-5
CDR3 DNA: TGTGCCAGCAGTTACTCTGGTCATTTCGACGGGGATGAGCAGTTCTTC
CDR3 protein: CASSYSGHFDGDEQFF

D gene: -
clone size: -
J gene: TRBJ1-1
V gene: TRBV2
CDR3 DNA: TGTGCCAGCACCGGGATGTTCCGGAACACTGAAGCTTTCTTT
CDR3 protein: CASTGMFRNTEAFF